The 24 T cell receptor beta chains in this list originate from one sample, sequenced in a study of cytomegalovirus exposure and HLA in healthy donors. Primers for the PCR totalled 60 Vbeta and 13 Jbeta. Profiled with immunoSEQ multiplex PCR; TCRdb holds only in-frame clones, not every one. Among 85,000 to 130,000 clones listed, around 79% were seen once. Sample: PBMCs. These TCRs come from a man in his 60s in good health and CMV-seropositive.

The genes are TRBV27 and TRBJ2-5; tentatively, D is TRBD1 (6 bases). The J call is in doubt because the DNA end fits TRBJ2-7 better. CDR3 length: 13 amino acids. Germline CDR1 is MNHEY and CDR2 is SMNVEV (reference sequence). The CDR3 nucleotides read TGTGCCAGCATCGACAGGCACCCCTACGAGCAGTACTTC. Residues: CASIDRHPYEQYF.

The chain is built from TRBV10-3 and TRBJ1-5, with D uncertain. Germline lookup yields CDR1 ENHRY and CDR2 SYGVKD. This CDR3 has 13 residues. V lost 11 bases and J lost 4, with 15 bases in between. CDR3 in amino acids: CASGGLQNQPQHF. CDR3 sequence (DNA): TGTGCCTCCGGAGGTCTTCAAAATCAGCCCCAGCATTTT.

This chain connects TRBV9 to TRBJ2-5; possibly TRBD1 for D (5 bases). The CDR3 has 14 amino acids. CDR1 and CDR2 (germline): SGDLS, YYNGEE. Trimming removed 0 bases from V and 7 bases from J, with 13 bases in between. The CDR3 here is CASSVGQIRGTQYF. The CDR3 nucleotides are TGTGCCAGCAGCGTAGGACAGATAAGGGGGACCCAGTACTTC.

This chain links TRBV7-3 with TRBJ2-7, with 8 nucleotides matching TRBD1. The CDR3 runs to 15 residues. V lost 5 bases, J lost 1 base, and 7 bases stayed unmatched. Germline V gene sequence: CDR1 SGHTA, CDR2 FQGTGA. CDR3 region: CASSQAQGESYEQYF. The CDR3, as DNA: TGTGCCAGCAGCCAGGCACAGGGGGAATCCTACGAGCAGTACTTC.

The chain recombines TRBV6-5 with TRBJ1-2, with D tentatively TRBD1 (5 bases). V lost 3 bases, J lost 6 bases, and 8 bases lay in between. The CDR3 is 12 residues long. The V gene's germline CDR1 is MNHEY and CDR2 SVGAGI. The CDR3 nucleotides are TGTGCCAGCAGTTATCAGGGCCATGGCTACACCTTC. Its translation: CASSYQGHGYTF.

The chain joins TRBV27 to TRBJ2-5, with D possibly TRBD2 on 6 matching bases. Per the germline V gene, CDR1 is MNHEY and CDR2 is SMNVEV (reference sequence). The CDR3 spans 17 residues. Trimming cost V 5 bases and J 1 base, with 20 bases left between them. CDR3 protein: CASSHLKASAVQETQYF. DNA of the CDR3: TGTGCCAGCAGTCACCTGAAGGCTAGCGCTGTCCAAGAGACCCAGTACTTC.

J is TRBJ2-3 and V is TRBV27; maybe TRBD2 (5 bases). This CDR3 is built from 13 residues. Trimming removed 5 bases from V and 5 bases from J, with 11 bases in between. Germline V CDR1 and CDR2: MNHEY, SMNVEV (reference sequence). The CDR3 is CASSLRVGDTQYF. In DNA form, the CDR3 reads TGTGCCAGCAGTCTGAGGGTCGGAGATACGCAGTATTTT.

This clone was found a few times. The V and J genes are TRBV2 and TRBJ1-5, with D possibly being TRBD1 (5 bases). Germline values: CDR1 SNHLY, CDR2 FYNNEI. Trimming pared 6 bases from V and 2 bases from J, leaving 11 bases between. This CDR3 is 14 amino acids long. CDR3 nucleotide sequence: TGTGCCAGCAGAGGCAGGGATGGCAATCAGCCCCAGCATTTT. It encodes CASRGRDGNQPQHF.

V is TRBV9 and J is TRBJ1-3, with D tentatively TRBD1 (5 bases). Germline assignment: CDR1 SGDLS and CDR2 YYNGEE. V lost 4 bases and J 2 bases, leaving 16 bases between the germline ends. There are 16 residues in the CDR3. CDR3 DNA sequence: TGTGCCAGCAGCCCACCCGGGGGACCAACTGGAAACACCATATATTTT. Amino acid sequence: CASSPPGGPTGNTIYF.

The chain combines TRBV7-3 with TRBJ2-2, with D maybe TRBD2 (5 bases). With 2 bases removed from V and 2 bases from J, the gap between germline ends came to 9 bases. CDR3 length: 15 amino acids. Germline assignment: CDR1 SGHTA and CDR2 FQGTGA. CDR3 amino acids: CASSLGGRNTGELFF. CDR3 coding DNA: TGTGCCAGCAGCTTAGGCGGGCGCAACACCGGGGAGCTGTTTTTT.

The chain has TRBV25-1 and TRBJ1-1; possible D gene TRBD1, 5 bases. The CDR3 has 17 amino acids. Germline V lookup: CDR1 MGHDK, CDR2 SYGVNS. Deletions cut 0 bases from V and 0 bases from J, with 14 bases between. The CDR3 protein is CASSEYPTETMNTEAFF. DNA for the CDR3: TGTGCCAGCAGTGAATATCCGACAGAAACCATGAACACTGAAGCTTTCTTT.

DNA of the CDR3: TGTGCCAGCAGTCGGACTAGCTGGGGCACAGATACGCAGTATTTT. Its protein product is CASSRTSWGTDTQYF. The chain employs TRBV6-1 and TRBJ2-3, with 8 bases that match TRBD2. This CDR3 has 15 residues. V lost 5 bases to trimming and J lost 1 base; unmatched junction nucleotides: 5. CDR1 and CDR2 from the germline V gene are MNHNS and SASEGT.

The chain employs TRBV19 and TRBJ2-7, with 7 bases that match TRBD1. This CDR3 has 16 residues. V shed 5 bases, J shed 1 base, and the junction held 11 bases outside the gene matches. Looked up from germline, CDR1 is LNHDA and CDR2 is SQIVND (reference sequence). The CDR3: CASSVDRDSRSYEQYF. In DNA form, the CDR3 reads TGTGCCAGTAGTGTGGACCGGGACAGCCGTTCCTACGAGCAGTACTTC.

This clone has only one observation. The rearrangement joins TRBV18 to TRBJ1-2, with 11 nucleotides matching TRBD1. The CDR3 has 15 amino acids. V dropped 3 bases and J dropped 2; count of bases not matched to a gene: 2. Germline CDR1 and CDR2: KGHSH and LQKENI. The CDR3 protein is CASSPGQGANYGYTF. The DNA of the CDR3 is TGTGCCAGCTCACCCGGACAGGGGGCAAACTATGGCTACACCTTC.

This sequence joins TRBV7-2 and TRBJ2-7; a possible D gene is TRBD1 (6 bases). The CDR3 is 15 residues long. V was clipped by 7 bases and J by 0 bases, with 16 bases between them. In germline, CDR1 is SGHTA, CDR2 FQGNSA. The CDR3 region is CASTEGVGGSYEQYF. CDR3 in DNA: TGTGCCAGCACTGAGGGGGTTGGGGGCTCCTACGAGCAGTACTTC.

The J gene is TRBJ2-1, the V gene TRBV7-3; TRBD2 matches 7 bases. From germline, CDR1 is SGHTA and CDR2 FQGTGA. V dropped 5 bases and J dropped 5; count of bases not matched to a gene: 9. The CDR3 consists of 15 residues. Written as DNA, the CDR3 is TGTGCCAGCAGCCCCCCCGGGACTACCCACAATGAGCAGTTCTTC. This codes for CASSPPGTTHNEQFF.

In this sample, this clone turned up once. J is TRBJ2-1 and V is TRBV6-5, with TRBD1 as a possible D gene (5 bases). CDR3 length: 15 residues. Germline loops: CDR1 MNHEY, CDR2 SVGAGI. Trimming took off 6 bases at V and 6 bases at J, with 18 bases between the two ends. DNA of the CDR3: TGTGCCAGCAGCCCTTCAAGGGGCTTTCCCAATGAGCAGTTCTTC. Translation: CASSPSRGFPNEQFF.

In this sample, this clone turned up once. The chain has TRBV2 and TRBJ2-1, with 10 bases lining up with TRBD1. This CDR3 is built from 16 residues. Germline trimming cut 6 bases from V and 2 bases from J; bases unmatched to any gene: 7. CDR1 is SNHLY and CDR2 is FYNNEI in the germline V gene. CDR3 region: CASSPGQGPPYNEQFF. In DNA form, the CDR3 reads TGTGCCAGCAGCCCGGGACAGGGGCCTCCCTACAATGAGCAGTTCTTC.

The chain is built from TRBV7-7 and TRBJ2-3; 7 nucleotides line up with TRBD2. CDR1 and CDR2 from the germline V gene are SSHAT and FNYEAQ (reference sequence). CDR3 length: 13 amino acids. J was trimmed by 6 bases and V by 3 bases; bases with no gene match: 3. CDR3 sequence (DNA): TGTGCCAGCAGCTTCGGACTAGAGGATACGCAGTATTTT. This gives the protein CASSFGLEDTQYF.

The chain links TRBV18 to TRBJ1-5, with 7 bases identical to TRBD1. The CDR3 is 13 residues long. Germline values: CDR1 KGHSH, CDR2 LQKENI. J lost 5 bases, V lost 6 bases, and 4 bases had no gene match. The CDR3 spells CASSRDSYQPQHF. CDR3 DNA: TGTGCCAGCTCCCGGGACAGCTATCAGCCCCAGCATTTT.

The chain recombines TRBV10-1 with TRBJ1-1; D not certain. The CDR3 has 13 residues. Trimming shortened V by 5 bases and J by 0 bases, and 7 bases separated the two germline ends. CDR1 is WNHNN, CDR2 SYGVQD, per germline (reference sequence). The CDR3 DNA sequence: TGCGCCAGCAGTCCGCAGGTGAACACTGAAGCTTTCTTT. Its translation is CASSPQVNTEAFF.

The chain links TRBV5-8 to TRBJ2-5; a weak D match, TRBD1 (6 bases). V gave up 4 bases and J gave up 2 bases, with 15 bases separating them. The germline gives CDR1 SGHTS, CDR2 YDEGEE. This CDR3 is built from 15 residues. The CDR3 region is CASSHIRRGQETQYF. The CDR3 region has the DNA TGTGCCAGCAGCCATATCCGAAGGGGGCAAGAGACCCAGTACTTC.

This clone showed up just a few times. This chain links TRBV6-1 with TRBJ2-3, with 15 bases that match TRBD2. The CDR3 covers 15 residues. J gave up 4 bases and V 10 bases, and 6 bases lay outside the gene matches. The germline V gene has CDR1 MNHNS and CDR2 SASEGT. The CDR3 bases are TGTGCCATCGAATGGACTAGCGGGGGGGCAGATACGCAGTATTTT. Translation gives CAIEWTSGGADTQYF.

The chain combines TRBV6-1 with TRBJ1-1, with unresolved D. The CDR3 sequence is 13 residues long. The V gene's germline CDR1 is MNHNS and CDR2 SASEGT. V was cut by 6 bases and J by 1 base, with 9 bases left in between. CDR3 coding DNA: TGTGCCAGCAGCCATCAGGCGAACACTGAAGCTTTCTTT. Translated, it gives CASSHQANTEAFF.